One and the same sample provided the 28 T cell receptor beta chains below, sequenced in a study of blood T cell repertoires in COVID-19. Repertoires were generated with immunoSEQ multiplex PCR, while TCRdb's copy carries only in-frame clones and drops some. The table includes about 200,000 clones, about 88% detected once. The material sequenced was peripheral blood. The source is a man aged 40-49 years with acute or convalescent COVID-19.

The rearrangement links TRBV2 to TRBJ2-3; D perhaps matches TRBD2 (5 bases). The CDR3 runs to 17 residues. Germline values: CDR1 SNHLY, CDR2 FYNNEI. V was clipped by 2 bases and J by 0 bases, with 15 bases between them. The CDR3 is CASSEPQAEISTDTQYF. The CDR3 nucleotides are TGTGCCAGCAGTGAACCCCAAGCGGAGATTAGCACAGATACGCAGTATTTT. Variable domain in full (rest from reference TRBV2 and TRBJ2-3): EPEVTQTPSHQVTQMGQEVILRCVPISNHLYFYWYRQILGQKVEFLVSFYNNEISEKSEIFDDQFSVERPDGSNFTLKIRSTKLEDSAMYFCASSEPQAEISTDTQYFGPGTRLTVL.

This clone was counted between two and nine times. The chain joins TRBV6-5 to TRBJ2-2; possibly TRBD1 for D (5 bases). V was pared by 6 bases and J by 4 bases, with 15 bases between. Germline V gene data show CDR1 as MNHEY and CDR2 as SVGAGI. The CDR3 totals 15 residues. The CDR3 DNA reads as TGTGCCAGCAGGTCGGCGACAGCGACCACCGGGGAGCTGTTTTTT. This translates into CASRSATATTGELFF.

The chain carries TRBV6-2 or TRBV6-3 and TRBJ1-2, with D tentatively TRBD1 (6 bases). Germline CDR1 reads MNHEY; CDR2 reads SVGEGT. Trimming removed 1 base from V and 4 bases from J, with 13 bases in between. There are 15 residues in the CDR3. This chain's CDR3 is CASSYFAGERYGYTF. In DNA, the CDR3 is TGTGCCAGCAGTTACTTCGCAGGGGAGCGCTATGGCTACACCTTC.

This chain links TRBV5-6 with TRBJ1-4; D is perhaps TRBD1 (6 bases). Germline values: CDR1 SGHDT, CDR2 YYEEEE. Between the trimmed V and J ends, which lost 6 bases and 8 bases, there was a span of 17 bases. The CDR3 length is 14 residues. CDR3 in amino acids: CASNLRQVREKLFF. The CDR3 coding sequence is TGTGCCAGCAACCTGAGACAGGTTCGGGAAAAACTGTTTTTT.

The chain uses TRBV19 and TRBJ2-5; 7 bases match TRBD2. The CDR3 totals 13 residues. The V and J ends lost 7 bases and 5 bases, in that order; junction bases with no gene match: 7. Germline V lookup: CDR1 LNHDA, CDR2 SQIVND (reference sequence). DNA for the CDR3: TGTGCCAGTATGGGACTACCTGGGGAGACCCAGTACTTC. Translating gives CASMGLPGETQYF.

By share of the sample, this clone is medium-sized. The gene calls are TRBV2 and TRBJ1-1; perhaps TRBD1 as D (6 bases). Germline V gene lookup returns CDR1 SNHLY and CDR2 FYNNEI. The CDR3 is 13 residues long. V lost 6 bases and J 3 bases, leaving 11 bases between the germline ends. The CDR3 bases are TGTGCCAGCAGAACACAGGGATACACTGAAGCTTTCTTT. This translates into CASRTQGYTEAFF.

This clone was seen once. In DNA, the CDR3 is TGCGCCAGCAGCCAAGGGGCTAGAACAGGGGCGCAGGGGGCCAACGTCCTGACTTTC. Protein sequence: CASSQGARTGAQGANVLTF. The chain recombines TRBV4-1 with TRBJ2-6; 7 nucleotides align to TRBD1. With 1 base clipped from V and 4 bases from J, the junction kept 13 bases outside the gene matches. The germline V gene has CDR1 MGHRA and CDR2 YSYEKL. There are 19 residues in the CDR3.

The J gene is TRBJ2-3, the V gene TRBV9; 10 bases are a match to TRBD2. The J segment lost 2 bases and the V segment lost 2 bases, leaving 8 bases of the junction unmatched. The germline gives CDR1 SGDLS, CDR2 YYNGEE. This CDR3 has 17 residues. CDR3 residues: CASSVTLAGDLTDTQYF. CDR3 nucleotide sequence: TGTGCCAGCAGCGTTACCCTAGCGGGAGACCTCACAGATACGCAGTATTTT.

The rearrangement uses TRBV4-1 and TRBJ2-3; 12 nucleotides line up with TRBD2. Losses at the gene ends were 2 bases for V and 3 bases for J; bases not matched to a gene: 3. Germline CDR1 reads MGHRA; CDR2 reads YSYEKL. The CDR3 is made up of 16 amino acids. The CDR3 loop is CASSQRTSGVTDTQYF. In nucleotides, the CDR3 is TGCGCCAGCAGCCAACGGACTAGCGGGGTGACAGATACGCAGTATTTT.

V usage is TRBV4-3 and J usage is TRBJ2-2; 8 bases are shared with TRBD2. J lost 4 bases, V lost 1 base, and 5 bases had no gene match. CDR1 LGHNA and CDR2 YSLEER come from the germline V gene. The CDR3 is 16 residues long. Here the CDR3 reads CASSQGLAPGTGELFF. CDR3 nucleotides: TGCGCCAGCAGCCAAGGACTAGCGCCGGGCACCGGGGAGCTGTTTTTT.

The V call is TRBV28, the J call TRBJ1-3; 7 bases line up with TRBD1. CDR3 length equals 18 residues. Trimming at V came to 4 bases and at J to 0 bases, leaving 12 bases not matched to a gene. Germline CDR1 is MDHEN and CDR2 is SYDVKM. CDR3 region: CASSSPLGDSFSGNTIYF. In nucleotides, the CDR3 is TGTGCCAGCAGTTCCCCCCTAGGGGACAGCTTCTCTGGAAACACCATATATTTT.

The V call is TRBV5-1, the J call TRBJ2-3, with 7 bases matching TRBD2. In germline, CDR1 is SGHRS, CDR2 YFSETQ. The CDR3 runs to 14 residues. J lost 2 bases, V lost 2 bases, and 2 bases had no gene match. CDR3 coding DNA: TGCGCCAGCAGCTTCGGGGGGACCACAGATACGCAGTATTTT. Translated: CASSFGGTTDTQYF.

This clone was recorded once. CDR3 sequence (DNA): TGTGCCAGCAGTTACGTAGCCTATGGCTACACCTTC. Residues: CASSYVAYGYTF. The genes are TRBV6-6 and TRBJ1-2; D ambiguous. The CDR3 loop spans 12 amino acids. CDR1 and CDR2 (germline): MNHNY, SVGAGI (reference sequence). Trimming took off 2 bases at V and 4 bases at J, with 5 bases between the two ends.

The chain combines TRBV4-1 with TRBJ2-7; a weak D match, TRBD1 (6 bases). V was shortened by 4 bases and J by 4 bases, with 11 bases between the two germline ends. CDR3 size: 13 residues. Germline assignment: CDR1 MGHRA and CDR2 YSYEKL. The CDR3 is CASSPWDTYEQYF. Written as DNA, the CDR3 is TGCGCCAGCAGCCCCTGGGACACTTACGAGCAGTACTTC.

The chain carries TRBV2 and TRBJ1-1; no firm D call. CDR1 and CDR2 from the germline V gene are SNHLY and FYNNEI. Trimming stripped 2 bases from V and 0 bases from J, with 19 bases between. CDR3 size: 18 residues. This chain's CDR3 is CASSELSQYRGLNTEAFF. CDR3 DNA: TGTGCCAGCAGTGAATTGTCTCAATATCGGGGATTGAACACTGAAGCTTTCTTT.

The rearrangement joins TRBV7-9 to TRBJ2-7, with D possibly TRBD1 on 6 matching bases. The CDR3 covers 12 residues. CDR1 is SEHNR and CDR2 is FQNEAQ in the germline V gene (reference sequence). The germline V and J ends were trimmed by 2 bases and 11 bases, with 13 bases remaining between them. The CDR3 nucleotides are TGTGCCAGCAGCTTATCCCAGGGGAGCGAGTACTTC. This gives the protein CASSLSQGSEYF.

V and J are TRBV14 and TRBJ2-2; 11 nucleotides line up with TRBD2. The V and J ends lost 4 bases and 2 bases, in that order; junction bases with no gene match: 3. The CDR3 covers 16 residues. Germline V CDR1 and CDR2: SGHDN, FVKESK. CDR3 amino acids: CASSLLAGGNTGELFF. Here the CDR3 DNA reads TGTGCCAGCAGCCTTCTAGCGGGGGGCAACACCGGGGAGCTGTTTTTT.

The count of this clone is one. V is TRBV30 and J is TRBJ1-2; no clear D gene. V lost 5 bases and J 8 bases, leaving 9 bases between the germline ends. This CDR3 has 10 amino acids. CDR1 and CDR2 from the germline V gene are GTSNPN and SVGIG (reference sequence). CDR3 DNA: TGTGCCTGGGAGGGTGGCGGCTACACCTTC. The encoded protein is CAWEGGGYTF.

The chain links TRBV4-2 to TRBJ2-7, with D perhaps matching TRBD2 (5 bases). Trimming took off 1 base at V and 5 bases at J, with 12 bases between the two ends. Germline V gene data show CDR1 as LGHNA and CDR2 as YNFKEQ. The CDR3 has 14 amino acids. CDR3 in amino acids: CASSQVITRDEQYF. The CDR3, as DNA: TGTGCCAGCAGCCAAGTGATTACGAGGGACGAGCAGTACTTC.

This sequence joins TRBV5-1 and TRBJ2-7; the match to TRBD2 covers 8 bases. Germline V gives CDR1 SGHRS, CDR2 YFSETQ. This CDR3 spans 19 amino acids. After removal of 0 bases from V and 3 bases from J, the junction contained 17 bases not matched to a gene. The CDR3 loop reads CASSLDPGTSAVGLYEQYF. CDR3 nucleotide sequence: TGCGCCAGCAGCTTGGACCCGGGGACTAGTGCCGTAGGGCTCTACGAGCAGTACTTC.

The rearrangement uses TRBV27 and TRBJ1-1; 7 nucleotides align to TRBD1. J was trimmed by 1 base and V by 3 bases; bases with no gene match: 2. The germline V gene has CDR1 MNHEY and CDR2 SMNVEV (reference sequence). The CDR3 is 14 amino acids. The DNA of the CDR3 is TGTGCCAGCAGTTTGGACAGGCAGAACACTGAAGCTTTCTTT. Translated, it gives CASSLDRQNTEAFF.

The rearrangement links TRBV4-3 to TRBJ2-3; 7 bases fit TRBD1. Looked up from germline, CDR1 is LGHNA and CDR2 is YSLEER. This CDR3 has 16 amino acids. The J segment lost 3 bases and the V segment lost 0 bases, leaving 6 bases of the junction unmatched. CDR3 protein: CASSQDLTGLTDTQYF. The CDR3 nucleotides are TGCGCCAGCAGCCAAGACTTGACAGGGCTGACAGATACGCAGTATTTT.

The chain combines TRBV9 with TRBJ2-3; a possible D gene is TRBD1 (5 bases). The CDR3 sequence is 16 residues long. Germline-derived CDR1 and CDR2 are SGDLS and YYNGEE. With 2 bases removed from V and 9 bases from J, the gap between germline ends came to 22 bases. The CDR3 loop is CASSVTQEPTQITQYF. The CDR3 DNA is TGTGCCAGCAGCGTGACACAGGAGCCTACACAGATAACGCAGTATTTT.

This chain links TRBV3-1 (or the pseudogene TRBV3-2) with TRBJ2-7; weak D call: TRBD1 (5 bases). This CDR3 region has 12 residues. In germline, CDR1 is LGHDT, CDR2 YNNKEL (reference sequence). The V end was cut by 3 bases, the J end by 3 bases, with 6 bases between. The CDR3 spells CASSQGLYEQYF. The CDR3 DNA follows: TGTGCCAGCAGCCAGGGGCTCTACGAGCAGTACTTC.

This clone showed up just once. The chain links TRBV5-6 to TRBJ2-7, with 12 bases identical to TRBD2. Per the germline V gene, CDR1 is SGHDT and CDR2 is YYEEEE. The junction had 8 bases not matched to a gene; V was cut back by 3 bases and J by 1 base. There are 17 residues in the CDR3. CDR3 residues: CASSWGSGTSGSYEQYF. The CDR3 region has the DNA TGTGCCAGCAGCTGGGGCTCCGGGACTAGCGGGTCCTACGAGCAGTACTTC.

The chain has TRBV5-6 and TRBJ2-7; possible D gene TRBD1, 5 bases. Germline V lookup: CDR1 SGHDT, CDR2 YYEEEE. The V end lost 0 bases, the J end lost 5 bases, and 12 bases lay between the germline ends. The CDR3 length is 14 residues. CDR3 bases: TGTGCCAGCAGCTTGGTCAGGGAAGACGACGAGCAGTACTTC. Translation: CASSLVREDDEQYF. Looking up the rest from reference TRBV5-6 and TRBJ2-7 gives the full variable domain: DAGVTQSPTHLIKTRGQQVTLRCSPKSGHDTVSWYQQALGQGPQFIFQYYEEEERQRGNFPDRFSGHQFPNYSSELNVNALLLGDSALYLCASSLVREDDEQYFGPGTRLTVT.

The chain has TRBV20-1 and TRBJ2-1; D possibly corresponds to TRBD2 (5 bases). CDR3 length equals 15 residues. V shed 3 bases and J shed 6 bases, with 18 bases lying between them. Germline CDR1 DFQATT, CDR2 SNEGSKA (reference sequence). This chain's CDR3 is CSASNRESASNEQFF. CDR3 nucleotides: TGCAGTGCTAGTAATAGGGAGAGCGCTTCCAATGAGCAGTTCTTC.

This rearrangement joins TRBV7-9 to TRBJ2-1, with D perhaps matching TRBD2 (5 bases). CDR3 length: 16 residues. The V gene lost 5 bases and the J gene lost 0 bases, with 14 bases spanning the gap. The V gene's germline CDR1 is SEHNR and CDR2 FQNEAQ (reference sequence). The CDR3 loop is CASSDNWRNSYNEQFF. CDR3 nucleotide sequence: TGTGCCAGCAGCGATAACTGGAGGAACTCCTACAATGAGCAGTTCTTC.